This T cell receptor beta chain was sequenced during a study of CD8 T cells in Susac syndrome. This clonotype occurred many times. V lost 5 bases, J lost 3 bases, and 9 bases lay in between. The CDR3 has 12 residues. CDR1 is SGHDT and CDR2 is YYEEEE in the germline V gene. TCR beta sequencing covered blood CD8+ and CD4+ T cells. Treatment-naive patients with stable or active relapsing-remitting disease served as multiple sclerosis controls. TEMRA cells were FACS-enriched, while CD8+ and CD4+ T cells were negatively isolated. RNA, at about 0.5 to 1 ug, was reverse transcribed with random hexamers. TCRdb processed the immunoSEQ multiplex PCR reads anew with MiXCR; each CDR3 protein has one entry. The sample lists around 300,000 distinct CDR3 sequences; about 82% were seen once.

This sequence originates from a human donor with multiple sclerosis. V usage is TRBV5-6 and J usage is TRBJ2-7; D is unresolved. Sequenced material: CD8+ T cells from PBMCs. The CDR3 DNA follows: TGTGCCAGCAGTTTAGTCAGCTACGAGCAGTACTTC. Residues: CASSLVSYEQYF.